These 8 T cell receptor beta chains originate from one sample sequenced in a study of Ad26.COV2.S vaccination and SARS-CoV-2 variants. Treatment given: approximately 18 received Ad26.COV2.S at low or high dose, single or two shots; several received placebo; per-sample allocation not given. The study sampled participants on day 63 after the first vaccine or placebo injection. The protocol was immunoSEQ multiplex PCR, while the TCRdb copy is restricted to in-frame clones and leaves out a portion. In the table there are about 350,000 clones, more than 85% of which are singletons. The source was peripheral blood, collected in a trial of Ad26.COV2.S vaccine versus placebo. The receptors were gathered from a person between 18 and 65 years old who received the Ad26.COV2.S COVID-19 vaccine or a placebo.

The J gene is TRBJ2-7, the V gene TRBV27, with 8 bases identical to TRBD1. This CDR3 comprises 16 residues. J lost 4 bases, V lost 5 bases, and 13 bases had no gene match. Germline V gene sequence: CDR1 MNHEY, CDR2 SMNVEV (reference sequence). CDR3 bases: TGTGCCAGCAGTGGAGCACAGGGGGTGCAACTATACGAGCAGTACTTC. This encodes CASSGAQGVQLYEQYF.

This chain links TRBV11-3 with TRBJ2-1; possibly TRBD2 for D (6 bases). CDR3 size: 13 residues. Trimming took 5 bases from V and 7 from J, leaving 12 bases between them. Germline-derived CDR1 and CDR2 are SGHNT and YENEEA. Here the CDR3 reads CASSLEGLNEQFF. The CDR3 DNA is TGTGCCAGCAGCCTGGAGGGCCTTAATGAGCAGTTCTTC.

V is TRBV2 and J is TRBJ1-6, with D maybe TRBD1 (6 bases). V was shortened by 8 bases and J by 5 bases, with 16 bases between the two germline ends. Per germline, CDR1 SNHLY and CDR2 FYNNEI. The CDR3 is made up of 15 amino acids. The CDR3 DNA sequence: TGTGCCAGCGGTAGACAGGACCCAAATAATTCACCCCTCCACTTT. Translating it yields CASGRQDPNNSPLHF.

For the CDR3, the DNA is TGTGCCAGCAGCCCGACAGGCACCTATGGCTACACCTTC. Its translation is CASSPTGTYGYTF. This rearrangement joins TRBV7-9 to TRBJ1-2; TRBD1 is a possible D gene (6 bases). Germline assignment: CDR1 SEHNR and CDR2 FQNEAQ (reference sequence). The V end lost 5 bases, the J end lost 4 bases, and 11 bases lay between the germline ends. CDR3 length: 13 residues. The variable domain in full, completed from reference TRBV7-9 and TRBJ1-2, reads DTGVSQNPRHKITKRGQNVTFRCDPISEHNRLYWYRQTLGQGPEFLTYFQNEAQLEKSRLLSDRFSAERPKGSFSTLEIQRTEQGDSAMYLCASSPTGTYGYTFGSGTRLTVV.

To note about this clone: This CDR3 is also generated by other DNA sequences in the sample. CDR3 in DNA: TGCAGTGCTAGAAGTCTAGAGACCCAGTACTTC. It codes for CSARSLETQYF. The J gene is TRBJ2-5, the V gene TRBV20-1; D is unclear. Germline loops: CDR1 DFQATT, CDR2 SNEGSKA (reference sequence). The CDR3 spans 11 residues. With 2 bases removed from V and 4 bases from J, the gap between germline ends came to 5 bases.

V usage is TRBV18 and J usage is TRBJ2-7, with 11 bases that match TRBD1. The CDR3 has 16 residues. The germline V gene encodes CDR1 KGHSH and CDR2 LQKENI. V lost 3 bases and J lost 5; bases outside the gene matches: 9. Written as DNA, the CDR3 is TGTGCCAGCTCACCCCCCGGGACAGGGGGAGGACACGAGCAGTACTTC. Its protein is CASSPPGTGGGHEQYF.

The rearrangement joins TRBV30 to TRBJ2-2, with D perhaps TRBD1 (7 bases). Germline CDR1 and CDR2: GTSNPN and SVGIG (reference sequence). The CDR3 length is 14 residues. The DNA of the CDR3 is TGTGCTCGGAGGGGACAGTCCAACACCGGGGAGCTGTTTTTT. Its protein is CARRGQSNTGELFF.

The chain uses TRBV28 and TRBJ2-2; possible D gene TRBD2, 5 bases. V was pared by 4 bases and J by 6 bases, with 24 bases between. The CDR3 contains 18 residues. CDR1 is MDHEN and CDR2 is SYDVKM in the germline V gene. CDR3 residues: CASSYLIKTEGGPGELFF. For the CDR3, the DNA is TGTGCCAGCAGTTACCTCATAAAAACAGAAGGAGGTCCCGGGGAGCTGTTTTTT.